The T cell receptor (beta chain) under discussion was sequenced for a study of cytomegalovirus exposure and HLA in healthy donors (dated by TCRdb to 2015 to 2018). Broadly, across the study: An earlier analysis of several hundred of the donors reported around 280 Gb of sequence data and 95 million to 140 million unique TCR beta sequences obtained from roughly 180 million T cells. An early release covering more than 500 HLA-typed donors comprised around 300 gigabases of sequencing data and tens of millions of unique TCR sequences. Among the roughly 380 genotyped donors, more than 70% belonged to the genetic ancestry cluster associated with self-reported Caucasian donors. The study aimed to test whether signatures of past pathogen exposure could be identified by cataloging public T cell receptors. The study profiled the T cell repertoires of under 850 subjects by immunosequencing and related them to cytomegalovirus serostatus. A separate validation cohort of some 130 different subjects was used in addition to the approximately 610-subject first cohort. High-throughput TCR immunosequencing, statistical association of individual TCRs with disease status, and machine learning were combined to predict cytomegalovirus infection status. A later analysis re-examined previously published TCR beta repertoires from about 700 donors and added high-resolution HLA genotyping to investigate patterns of TCR occurrence. The later analysis used no new phenotypic data to find candidate immune exposures, relying instead on TCR beta sequences and their occurrence across donors. In an earlier analysis of roughly 540 of the donors, high-throughput TCR beta sequencing was used to judge whether each TCR beta V gene segment behaved as functional or pseudogenic. Alongside the repertoire data, information on donor age, sex, ethnicity and CMV serostatus was compiled. Genome-wide SNP genotypes for about 55% of the roughly 670 donors were used in a later genetic analysis, which treated that subset as a discovery cohort. All discovery cohort repertoires had been generated on a single sequencing platform. Both class I and class II loci were covered by HLA typing, at four-digit resolution. Typing coverage differed by locus: A, B, C, DRB1 and DQB1 were typed in roughly 620-640 donors, DQA1 in 522, DPA1 in 600 to 610, and DPB1 in 472. Because of strong linkage in the cohort, roughly five DR-DQ haplotypes were treated as single units for association and clustering. Among 300 to 450 genotyped donors of the cohort, an average of approximately 250,000 unique TCR beta nucleotide sequences were sequenced per donor, roughly a sixth of them non-productive. Overall study results and their limits: The cohort was sequenced for TCR beta chains only, and without alpha or paired-chain data the features that could be detected were limited. A later analysis reported that several top co-occurrence clusters appeared linked to parvovirus B19, influenza, CMV and Epstein-Barr virus. Immune exposure information for the cohort was limited to CMV serostatus. Linkage disequilibrium might explain the correlated functional status among segregating V segments, but an unknown experimental factor could not be excluded. When HLA alleles, especially DR and DQ, strongly co-occurred, attributing TCR associations to individual alleles was difficult. Across donors, most TCR sequences were observed very rarely, whereas some public TCRs were present in many individuals. In vitro tests confirmed that a few of the cytomegalovirus-associated TCR beta chains recognize cytomegalovirus antigens. In an earlier analysis of fewer than 700 of the donors, most TCR beta V segments appeared in productive rearrangements about 87% or about 30% of the time, broadly matching IMGT annotations. In a later genetic analysis, fewer N-insertions in productive TCRs were reported among donors in an Asian-associated ancestry cluster than the roughly 700-donor mean. A later analysis found that TCR association rates varied across HLA loci, with DRB1 alleles showing the most associated TCRs and HLA-C alleles the fewest. HLA typing was unavailable for some donors at each locus, so association tests used only the typed subset. At a false discovery rate of 0.05, a later analysis linked 15,000 to 20,000 TCR beta sequences to specific HLA alleles. Some IMGT-functional V segments, including TRBV6-2 and TRBV6-3, could not be distinguished by the 87-base-pair reads and were therefore excluded. The study gave a list of 150 to 200 TCR beta chains associated with cytomegalovirus. In a later analysis, HLA-associated TCR beta chains showed more clonal expansion and lower generation probabilities than non-associated chains that were equally common. A further reported finding was that TCR beta sequences accurately predicted the HLA-A and HLA-B alleles for most subjects in the first cohort. In both the original and validation cohorts, the classifier was reported to diagnose cytomegalovirus status with high specificity and sensitivity. The presence/absence analyses assumed that sequencing depth was roughly uniform across donors, and that assumption may not be true. An association between a missense DCLRE1C variant and V-gene and J-gene trimming of TCR beta chains was found in a later genetic analysis and replicated in an independent cohort. A later analysis found that most CMV-associated TCR beta chains appeared HLA-restricted, with HLA associations seemingly driven largely by CMV exposure. According to the authors, the approach could potentially be generalized to other disease states and immunological phenotypes. The earlier analysis of approximately 590 of the donors excluded seventeen rarely observed V segments, including chromosome 9 orphons, because counts were too low. A cluster of highly shared sequence variants was judged likely to be a technical artifact of the sequencing pipeline.

In total, 600 or so healthy bone marrow donors made up the cohort. At the time of sampling, every cohort member was nominally healthy, though immune exposures that went unrecorded were likely present. The donor tested CMV seronegative and was one of the 352 seronegative cohort members. Every donor gave a peripheral blood sample, and the peripheral blood mononuclear cells from that sample were used for TCR beta sequencing. Genomic DNA was extracted from the blood cell samples with the Qiagen DNeasy Blood Extraction Kit. The library was obtained by the immunoSEQ multiplex PCR assay. For the multiplex PCR, a mixture combining 60 forward primers for TCR Vbeta segments and 13 reverse primers for TCR Jbeta segments was used. The CDR3 region of rearranged TCR beta genes was amplified from genomic DNA with a multiplex PCR assay. The amplified TCR beta libraries were sequenced on the Illumina HiSeq System as 87-base-pair reads. Under the source paper's analysis protocol: In a later analysis, some 80 million unique TCR beta chains were counted across the approximately 640 repertoires, and roughly 11 million of these chains were shared by at least two donors. Raw reads were error-corrected and collapsed into unique sequences with a nearest-neighbor algorithm that merged closely related sequences to remove PCR and sequencing errors. CDR3 sequences were aligned to IMGT reference sequences to assign V, D and J gene segments. For a sequence to be retained, at least a six-nucleotide match to both a V gene segment and a J gene segment was required. Rearrangements were called productive when the CDR3 lacked stop codons and stayed in frame with V and J; all others were non-productive. Following IMGT convention, CDR3 was defined as the stretch from the second conserved V-encoded cysteine up to the conserved J-encoded phenylalanine. The earlier analysis of 587 of the donors excluded any sequence lacking an unambiguous match to a single V gene segment. In an earlier analysis of several hundred of the donors, V segments were called functional above 56.7% productive rearrangements and were called segregating when the between-donor standard deviation exceeded 5%. To diagnose cytomegalovirus status from the catalog of TCR beta chain sequences, a statistical classification framework was built. A later analysis assigned V and J genes by comparing TCR nucleotide sequences with IMGT/GENE-DB human TR gene sequences. The TCRdist pipeline was used in a later analysis to assign CDR3 sequences and most-parsimonious VDJ recombination scenarios. In a later analysis, every TCR beta chain was defined by the combination of its CDR3 amino acid sequence and its V-gene family, and reads without a unique V-gene family were dropped. To address suspected cross-contamination and a sequencing artifact, a later analysis removed around 600 highly shared, low-generation-probability nucleotide sequences. In a later analysis, a clonal expansion index was calculated for each public chain from normalized within-repertoire ranks of inferred template counts. Generation probabilities in a later analysis came from a VDJ recombination model fitted to out-of-frame rearrangements, and those results were checked against IGoR. In a later analysis, hypergeometric tests were used to score TCR-TCR, TCR-HLA and TCR-CMV co-occurrence, with a repertoire-size bias correction applied to TCR pairs. In a later analysis, false discovery rates were estimated by permuting HLA or CMV assignments 20 times. In a later analysis, co-occurring TCRs were grouped using DBSCAN, with TCRdist sequence similarity added in when clustering inside HLA-allele-positive subsets. Repertoires with fewer than 30,000 or more than 120,000 public chains, plus five repertoires with anomalous nucleotide sharing, were excluded from co-occurrence clustering. Imported from immuneACCESS, the table was reduced by TCRdb to in-frame sequences with V and J called. These copies leave out some clones; in studies compared against another copy, an unresolved V gene accounts for under half, and the cause of the remainder is not known. V and J calls and clone size are copied from that table; D and trimming were computed from the DNA. This sample lists 75,000 to 95,000 clones; over 50% were detected once. The ten largest clonotypes hold 3.9% of the sample.

At the junction V is shortened by 3 bases and J by 7 bases, with 25 bases in between. Taken from the germline V gene, the CDR1 and CDR2 loops are SGHVS and FNYEAQ. The CDR3 starts with the cysteine, ends with the phenylalanine, and has 18 residues. Only the CDR3 portion is preserved as DNA: 54 bases, with reading frame beginning at the first base. As concerns this clone: Its cognate antigen has yet to be identified. No base quality information exists; no much larger clone differs at one position.

Sequenced material: PBMCs. The sequence was collected from a man younger than 40 in good health and CMV-seronegative. The rearrangement combines TRBV7-6 with TRBJ2-1; tentative D gene TRBD1, with 6 bases matching. The DNA reads TGTGCCAGCAGCTTTGTGGTCAGGGGAGTTATGCGTGGGAATGAGCAGTTCTTC. It codes for CASSFVVRGVMRGNEQFF.